The T cell receptor (beta chain) described here comes from a study of control samples from healthy donors and cancer patients. The germline V gene encodes CDR1 GTSNPN and CDR2 SVGIG (reference sequence). The V end was cut by 0 bases, the J end by 7 bases, with 6 bases between. The CDR3 length is 11 residues. TCRdb's table, derived via immunoSEQ multiplex PCR, lists solely in-frame clones and lacks some. The table lists 210,000 or so clones, around 93% of them singletons. The sample taken for sequencing was blood. The receptor was isolated from a man under 40 in good health. The chain carries TRBV30 and TRBJ1-2; D unclear. The CDR3 here is CAWSVGFGYTF. CDR3 DNA: TGTGCCTGGAGTGTGGGTTTTGGCTACACCTTC.